Below are 32 T cell receptor beta chains sequenced from a single sample in a study of T cell responses to AZD1222 COVID-19 vaccine. Only in-frame clones appear in the TCRdb table, and some are missing; sequencing was by immunoSEQ multiplex PCR. Here the sample spans 150,000 to 200,000 clones, almost 90% being singletons. The input for sequencing was peripheral blood, taken 28 days after the second AZD1222 dose. The receptor source for this set is an adult who received the AZD1222 COVID-19 vaccine.

The rearrangement uses TRBV3-1 (or the pseudogene TRBV3-2) and TRBJ2-7; no clear D gene. V was shortened by 4 bases and J by 7 bases, with 20 bases between the two germline ends. This CDR3 has 15 amino acids. CDR1 is LGHDT, CDR2 YNNKEL, per germline (reference sequence). CDR3 nucleotides: TGTGCCAGCAGCCGAAGGCAGGCCCTATCTCGGGAGCAGTACTTC. It yields the protein CASSRRQALSREQYF.

This chain links TRBV27 with TRBJ1-5; TRBD1 matches 7 bases. With 0 bases clipped from V and 1 base from J, the junction kept 3 bases outside the gene matches. This CDR3 contains 16 residues. Germline V gives CDR1 MNHEY, CDR2 SMNVEV (reference sequence). CDR3 loop: CASSLSLTGSNQPQHF. In DNA form, the CDR3 reads TGTGCCAGCAGTTTATCCTTGACAGGGAGCAATCAGCCCCAGCATTTT.

The chain combines TRBV10-3 with TRBJ2-3; the D gene is possibly TRBD2 (6 bases). The germline V gene encodes CDR1 ENHRY and CDR2 SYGVKD. The CDR3 extends over 15 amino acids. Trimming shortened V by 0 bases and J by 3 bases, and 10 bases separated the two germline ends. The CDR3: CAISESRGRTDTQYF. The CDR3 nucleotides are TGTGCCATCAGTGAGTCGCGGGGTCGGACAGATACGCAGTATTTT.

This chain uses TRBV28 with TRBJ2-5, with TRBD1 identical over 9 bases. V was clipped by 7 bases and J by 0 bases; unmatched bases: 9. CDR1 and CDR2 from the germline V gene are MDHEN and SYDVKM. This CDR3 spans 16 amino acids. The DNA for the CDR3 is TGTGCCAGCACTCTGCGGACAGGGGCCTACCAAGAGACCCAGTACTTC. This sequence encodes CASTLRTGAYQETQYF.

The chain joins TRBV7-9 to TRBJ2-1, with 11 bases matching TRBD2. This CDR3 has 15 residues. Germline CDR1 reads SEHNR; CDR2 reads FQNEAQ (reference sequence). With V trimmed by 6 bases and J by 6 bases, 7 bases remained unmatched. CDR3 nucleotides: TGTGCCAGCAGTACCGCTAGCGGGGGGTTCAATGAGCAGTTCTTC. Translation: CASSTASGGFNEQFF.

The CDR3 is CASIRTGSVSNQPQHF. The CDR3 nucleotides read TGTGCCAGTATTCGGACAGGGAGTGTGAGCAATCAGCCCCAGCATTTT. The chain is built from TRBV19 and TRBJ1-5; TRBD1 matches 8 bases. The CDR3 sequence is 16 residues long. With 7 bases clipped from V and 1 base from J, the junction kept 9 bases outside the gene matches. CDR1 is LNHDA, CDR2 SQIVND, per germline (reference sequence).

V usage is TRBV6-2 or TRBV6-3 and J usage is TRBJ1-6, with unresolved D. Per the germline V gene, CDR1 is MNHEY and CDR2 is SVGEGT. This CDR3 contains 17 residues. The V end was cut by 4 bases, the J end by 7 bases, with 20 bases between. CDR3 sequence (DNA): TGTGCCAGCAGTTCCCTAGACGGTGGTGTGAGGAATTCACCCCTCCACTTT. This translates into CASSSLDGGVRNSPLHF.

CDR3: CASSPTANYGYTF. CDR3 nucleotide sequence: TGTGCCAGCAGTCCGACAGCTAACTATGGCTACACCTTC. This chain links TRBV12-3 or TRBV12-4 with TRBJ1-2; a weak D match, TRBD1 (5 bases). V lost 5 bases, J lost 0 bases, and 7 bases lay in between. This CDR3 is 13 amino acids long.

Written as DNA, the CDR3 is TGTGCCAGCAGCTTAGACGGGTGGGATTTGCCCCAGCATTTT. Its protein product is CASSLDGWDLPQHF. V gene TRBV7-9 combines with J gene TRBJ1-5; D is unresolved. The germline CDR1 and CDR2 sequences are SEHNR and FQNEAQ (reference sequence). With 1 base removed from V and 9 bases from J, the gap between germline ends came to 13 bases. The CDR3 is 14 amino acids. Looking up the rest from reference TRBV7-9 and TRBJ1-5 gives the full variable domain: DTGVSQNPRHKITKRGQNVTFRCDPISEHNRLYWYRQTLGQGPEFLTYFQNEAQLEKSRLLSDRFSAERPKGSFSTLEIQRTEQGDSAMYLCASSLDGWDLPQHFGDGTRLSIL.

The rearrangement links TRBV24-1 to TRBJ2-1; TRBD2 agrees at 11 bases. Germline V gene sequence: CDR1 KGHDR, CDR2 SFDVKD. V was pared by 4 bases and J by 6 bases, with 4 bases of the junction left unmatched. The CDR3 contains 15 residues. The CDR3 region has the DNA TGTGCCACCAGTGACGCAGGACTAGCGGGCAATGAGCAGTTCTTC. This gives the protein CATSDAGLAGNEQFF.

The CDR3 region has the DNA TGTGCCAGCAAGATACAGGGGGCGGATTCACCCCTCCACTTT. It is translated as CASKIQGADSPLHF. The chain has TRBV6-5 and TRBJ1-6; the match to TRBD1 covers 9 bases. Unmatched junction bases numbered 6, after V lost 7 bases and J lost 8 bases. CDR1 is MNHEY and CDR2 is SVGAGI in the germline V gene. This CDR3 has 14 amino acids.

This clone has only a few counts. The DNA for the CDR3 is TGTGCCAGCAGTTACTTACAGGGGGCCTTCGGTGGCTACACCTTC. This translates into CASSYLQGAFGGYTF. The V call is TRBV6-5, the J call TRBJ1-2; TRBD1 matches 9 bases. CDR1 MNHEY and CDR2 SVGAGI come from the germline V gene. The CDR3 consists of 15 residues. J was trimmed by 7 bases and V by 1 base; bases with no gene match: 7.

In this sample, this clone turned up once. The rearrangement links TRBV12-3 or TRBV12-4 to TRBJ2-5, with D unresolved. The CDR3 consists of 13 residues. The V end was cut by 2 bases, the J end by 3 bases, with 7 bases between. Here the CDR3 reads CASSLRGEETQYF. CDR3 bases: TGTGCCAGCAGTTTAAGAGGTGAAGAGACCCAGTACTTC.

Concerning this clone itself: The junction departs from germline at one end; a sequencing error may be responsible. The V gene is TRBV18, the J gene TRBJ2-7, with D maybe TRBD1 (6 bases). The germline V gene encodes CDR1 KGHSH and CDR2 LQKENI. CDR3 length: 15 amino acids. Written as DNA, the CDR3 is TGTGCCAGCTCTCTGGCAGGGGCCCCCTCCGACGAGCAGTACTTC. Residues: CASSLAGAPSDEQYF.

CDR3 sequence reads: CASSLLEGRTGELFF. The CDR3 region has the DNA TGCGCCAGCAGCTTATTAGAGGGGCGCACCGGGGAGCTGTTTTTT. The rearrangement joins TRBV5-1 to TRBJ2-2; the D gene could be TRBD1 or TRBD2 (5 bases each). Germline V gives CDR1 SGHRS, CDR2 YFSETQ. The CDR3 loop spans 15 amino acids. V shed 2 bases and J shed 4 bases, with 12 bases lying between them. Full variable domain (outside the CDR3, taken from reference TRBV5-1 and TRBJ2-2): KAGVTQTPRYLIKTRGQQVTLSCSPISGHRSVSWYQQTPGQGLQFLFEYFSETQRNKGNFPGRFSGRQFSNSRSEMNVSTLELGDSALYLCASSLLEGRTGELFFGEGSRLTVL.

This chain uses TRBV19 with TRBJ1-2; D is perhaps TRBD1 (6 bases). CDR1 and CDR2 (germline): LNHDA, SQIVND (reference sequence). CDR3 length: 13 residues. Trimming stripped 8 bases from V and 5 bases from J, with 15 bases between. Written as DNA, the CDR3 is TGTGCCAGTGGACGACAGGCTTCGTATGGCTACACCTTC. Translation: CASGRQASYGYTF.

The CDR3 nucleotides are TGTGCCAGCAGCTCCGGGACATACACTGAAGCTTTCTTT. This gives the protein CASSSGTYTEAFF. The V and J genes are TRBV11-1 and TRBJ1-1, with D perhaps TRBD1 (6 bases). The V end lost 4 bases, the J end lost 3 bases, and 9 bases lay between the germline ends. Germline V CDR1 and CDR2: SGHAT, FQDESV (reference sequence). The CDR3 sequence is 13 residues long.

The chain employs TRBV19 and TRBJ1-5, with 8 bases matching TRBD1. Germline CDR1 and CDR2: LNHDA and SQIVND (reference sequence). The CDR3 has 16 residues. V gave up 5 bases and J gave up 0 bases; unmatched junction bases: 6. CDR3 DNA: TGTGCCAGTAGTTTCGGACAGGGCCTTAGCAATCAGCCCCAGCATTTT. It encodes CASSFGQGLSNQPQHF.

This chain uses TRBV13 with TRBJ2-3; TRBD2 matches at 8 bases. From germline, CDR1 is PRHDT and CDR2 FYEKMQ (reference sequence). The CDR3 totals 16 residues. V lost 8 bases, J lost 0 bases, and 10 bases stayed unmatched. The CDR3 DNA follows: TGTGCCAGCGAGTTTAGCGGGATCCGAAGCACAGATACGCAGTATTTT. Encoded protein: CASEFSGIRSTDTQYF.

This clone was seen once. CDR3 in DNA: TGTGCCAGTAGCCCGAGGGCAGGGGGCCGGCAAGAGACCCAGTACTTC. Translating it yields CASSPRAGGRQETQYF. V usage is TRBV19 and J usage is TRBJ2-5; TRBD1 matches 8 bases. The junction had 11 bases not matched to a gene; V was cut back by 6 bases and J by 2 bases. Germline V gene data show CDR1 as LNHDA and CDR2 as SQIVND (reference sequence). The CDR3 totals 16 residues.

V gene TRBV5-6 combines with J gene TRBJ1-2, with no clear D. V was clipped by 0 bases and J by 4 bases, with 13 bases between them. Germline assignment: CDR1 SGHDT and CDR2 YYEEEE. The CDR3 loop spans 15 amino acids. CDR3 in DNA: TGTGCCAGCAGCTTGGCCGGGCAGACGCTCTATGGCTACACCTTC. Its translation is CASSLAGQTLYGYTF.

The chain carries TRBV19 and TRBJ1-4; 7 bases are shared with TRBD1. Germline V gene sequence: CDR1 LNHDA, CDR2 SQIVND (reference sequence). The CDR3 runs to 15 residues. Germline trimming cut 6 bases from V and 5 bases from J; bases unmatched to any gene: 9. The CDR3 bases are TGTGCCAGTAGCGTCAGGGGGTTCATCAATGAAAAACTGTTTTTT. Its translation: CASSVRGFINEKLFF.

Details on this clone: An end of the junction differs from the germline gene, which may be a read error. This sequence joins TRBV5-4 and TRBJ2-1; D is perhaps TRBD2 (5 bases). The CDR3 is 14 amino acids. Germline CDR1 is SGHNT and CDR2 is YYREEE (reference sequence). The DNA of the CDR3 is TGTGCCAGCAGATTGGACCCACTAGGCAATGAGCAGTTCTTC. It encodes CASRLDPLGNEQFF.

The chain joins TRBV2 to TRBJ2-7, with 7 bases aligning to TRBD1. Germline CDR1 and CDR2: SNHLY and FYNNEI. This CDR3 is 15 amino acids long. V shed 6 bases, J shed 0 bases, and the junction held 8 bases outside the gene matches. CDR3 amino acids: CASRQSTGSSYEQYF. As DNA, the CDR3 is TGTGCCAGCAGACAATCGACAGGGAGCTCCTACGAGCAGTACTTC.

The genes are TRBV29-1 and TRBJ2-1; TRBD2 might be the D (6 bases). Deletions cut 7 bases from V and 9 bases from J, with 10 bases between. Germline V lookup: CDR1 SQVTM, CDR2 ANQGSEA. The CDR3 contains 10 residues. This CDR3 reads CSAWRAEQFF. CDR3 in DNA: TGCAGCGCCTGGAGGGCTGAGCAGTTCTTC.

The chain has TRBV7-6 and TRBJ1-1; 7 positions match TRBD1. The CDR3 runs 14 residues. The germline V gene encodes CDR1 SGHVS and CDR2 FNYEAQ. Unmatched junction bases numbered 14, after V lost 5 bases and J lost 11 bases. The CDR3 DNA reads TGTGCCAGCAGCCAGTCCCCTCAACAGGGGCGGGCTTTCTTT. It specifies CASSQSPQQGRAFF.

This chain joins TRBV7-6 and TRBJ2-5, with D possibly TRBD1 on 5 matching bases. This CDR3 has 15 amino acids. V lost 5 bases to trimming and J lost 0 bases, with 13 bases between them. Germline V CDR1 and CDR2: SGHVS, FNYEAQ. The CDR3, as DNA: TGTGCCAGCAGCCAAAATACAGGTTACCAAGAGACCCAGTACTTC. As protein: CASSQNTGYQETQYF.

The rearrangement uses TRBV9 and TRBJ2-7; tentative D call: TRBD1 (6 bases). The CDR3 runs 14 residues. The germline V gene encodes CDR1 SGDLS and CDR2 YYNGEE. The V end lost 4 bases, the J end lost 3 bases, and 14 bases lay between the germline ends. The CDR3 coding sequence is TGTGCCAGCAGCCCCGGACAGTACAACTACGAGCAGTACTTC. Its translation: CASSPGQYNYEQYF.

The chain employs TRBV19 and TRBJ1-1; 9 bases are shared with TRBD1. This CDR3 is built from 14 residues. V lost 5 bases, J lost 7 bases, and 8 bases stayed unmatched. Germline V gives CDR1 LNHDA, CDR2 SQIVND (reference sequence). The CDR3 sequence: CASSWDREINEAFF. As DNA, the CDR3 is TGTGCCAGTAGTTGGGACAGGGAAATAAATGAAGCTTTCTTT. The whole variable domain, filled in from reference TRBV19 and TRBJ1-1, reads DGGITQSPKYLFRKEGQNVTLSCEQNLNHDAMYWYRQDPGQGLRLIYYSQIVNDFQKGDIAEGYSVSREKKESFPLTVTSAQKNPTAFYLCASSWDREINEAFFGQGTRLTVV.

V and J are TRBV7-2 and TRBJ2-2; 9 positions match TRBD2. V dropped 3 bases and J dropped 0; count of bases not matched to a gene: 2. Germline V gives CDR1 SGHTA, CDR2 FQGNSA. The CDR3 is made up of 16 amino acids. CDR3: CASSFAGGTNTGELFF. The CDR3 DNA follows: TGTGCCAGCAGCTTTGCGGGGGGGACGAACACCGGGGAGCTGTTTTTT.

The chain recombines TRBV15 with TRBJ2-7, with TRBD2 matching over 8 bases. The germline gives CDR1 LNHNV, CDR2 YYDKDF (reference sequence). The CDR3 loop spans 15 amino acids. V shed 1 base, J shed 2 bases, and the junction held 4 bases outside the gene matches. CDR3: CATSRGGLEAYEQYF. CDR3 in DNA: TGTGCCACCAGCAGAGGGGGACTAGAGGCCTACGAGCAGTACTTC. The variable domain in full, completed from reference TRBV15 and TRBJ2-7, reads DAMVIQNPRYQVTQFGKPVTLSCSQTLNHNVMYWYQQKSSQAPKLLFHYYDKDFNNEADTPDNFQSRRPNTSFCFLDIRSPGLGDTAMYLCATSRGGLEAYEQYFGPGTRLTVT.

This clone was observed a handful of times. This chain uses TRBV5-6 with TRBJ2-7, with D perhaps given as TRBD1 or TRBD2 (6 bases each). Deletions cut 1 base from V and 7 bases from J, with 18 bases between. Germline V lookup: CDR1 SGHDT, CDR2 YYEEEE. The CDR3 is made up of 15 amino acids. The CDR3 DNA is TGTGCCAGCAGCTTGACGGGAGTCGGGGGCAGGGAGCAGTACTTC. This gives the protein CASSLTGVGGREQYF. The variable domain in full, completed from reference TRBV5-6 and TRBJ2-7, reads DAGVTQSPTHLIKTRGQQVTLRCSPKSGHDTVSWYQQALGQGPQFIFQYYEEEERQRGNFPDRFSGHQFPNYSSELNVNALLLGDSALYLCASSLTGVGGREQYFGPGTRLTVT.